This T cell receptor beta chain was recorded in a study of response to subunit inactivated influenza vaccine. Whole-study findings and limits: It was the authors' suggestion that each seasonal influenza vaccination recruits few new T cells.

The length of the CDR3 is 15 residues. After removal of 7 bases from V and 7 bases from J, the junction contained 13 bases not matched to a gene. To note about this clonotype: What it recognizes is unknown.

Via MiXCR, TCRdb re-called the RT-PCR reads, giving one row per CDR3 protein. The sample yields roughly 500,000 distinct CDR3 sequences, 16% seen once. The gene calls are TRBV12-3 or TRBV12-4 and TRBJ2-1; 7 positions match TRBD2. The TCR was taken from a man aged 50 to 69 who received an inactivated influenza vaccine. Sequencing was performed on CD4+ T cells sorted from PBMCs, taken less than 25 months after vaccination. CDR3 protein: CASTHSSGKVNEQFF. The CDR3 nucleotides are TGTGCCAGCACCCATAGCAGCGGGAAGGTGAATGAGCAGTTCTTC.